This T cell receptor (beta chain) emerged from a study of human T cells and chemical hapten exposure. At the level of the study: Each patch test put 0.01% DPC on the upper back, and results were read at 6 days.

Regarding time point: pre-sensitization, week 0. Treatment defined: therapeutic diphenylcyclopropenone sensitization with weekly scalp DPC. RNA extraction used unfractionated whole blood as the source of total RNA. TCRdb redid the calling of the RACE reads with MiXCR, one entry per CDR3 protein. The table includes about 55,000 distinct CDR3 sequences, roughly a tenth detected once. Trimming at V came to 6 bases and at J to 6 bases, leaving 11 bases not matched to a gene. Germline assignment: CDR1 DFQATT and CDR2 SNEGSKA (reference sequence). There are 14 residues in the CDR3. Findings of the study overall: Counts of expanded TCRs at PT1 were positively correlated with patch test score.

Turning to this clonotype: Its antigen is still unknown.

This rearrangement joins TRBV20-1 to TRBJ2-7; 10 bases line up with TRBD1. The origin of this receptor is a woman in her 30s with alopecia areata. Some clones in this sample may be carry-over from other donors' samples. The sample here was whole blood, taken in connection with sensitization to the hapten diphenylcyclopropenone (DPC). The CDR3 DNA sequence: TGCAGTGCCATGACCGGGACAGGGGTCTTCGAGCAGTACTTC. This gives the protein CSAMTGTGVFEQYF.